The rows below give T cell receptor beta chains drawn from one sample of a study of T cell repertoires in aging, cancer and after chemotherapy. Each CDR3 protein gets one entry after TCRdb re-called the multiplex PCR reads with MiXCR. The top ten hold approximately 24% of the sample, which has several hundred distinct CDR3 sequences, roughly 72% seen once. The source material was blood. The origin of the receptors is a human donor with a solid tumor. The CDR3 runs from the conserved cysteine through the conserved F or W. D genes are given only for firm matches. Size is omitted from some rows. Given values are once, few, many or a class for expanded clones.

d_call,j_call,v_call,clone_size,cdr3_nt,cdr3_aa
-,TRBJ1-1,TRBV20-1,-,TGCAGTGCTAACCACAGAATCCGAACACAACGAGAAGCTTTCTTT,CSANHRIRTQREAFF
-,TRBJ2-6,TRBV30,few,TGTGCCTGGAGTGTACCCGGGTCTGGGGCCAACGTCCTGACTTTC,CAWSVPGSGANVLTF
TRBD1,TRBJ2-7,TRBV6-5,-,TGTGCCAGCAGGAGACAGGGTGGGTCCTACGAGCAGTACTTC,CASRRQGGSYEQYF
TRBD1,TRBJ2-5,TRBV20-1,-,TGCAGTGCTAGAGACCTTGACAGGGGCCGCGACGAGACCCAGTACTTC,CSARDLDRGRDETQYF
-,TRBJ2-3,TRBV7-2,few,TGTGCCAGCAGCCACGATAGACCTCTAGCGTCAAACACAGATACGCAGTATTTT,CASSHDRPLASNTDTQYF
-,TRBJ1-3,TRBV19,few,TGTGCCAGTAGAATGACTAAAGCGGAATATTTT,CASRMTKAEYF
-,TRBJ2-1,TRBV6-5,-,TGTGCCAGCAGACGATCTAGCGAGATTTACAATGAGCAGTTCTTC,CASRRSSEIYNEQFF
TRBD2,TRBJ2-2,TRBV12-3/TRBV12-4,-,TGTGCCAGCAGTCTAGCGGGGACAACGAACACCGGGGAGCTGTTTTTT,CASSLAGTTNTGELFF
TRBD2,TRBJ2-1,TRBV24-1,-,TGTGCCACCAGTGAGACGACTAGCGGTCCCTACAATGAGCAGTTCTTC,CATSETTSGPYNEQFF
-,TRBJ2-3,TRBV6-1,-,TGTGCCCTCAAAGGAGGCTTATTCACAGATACGCAGTATTTT,CALKGGLFTDTQYF
-,TRBJ2-7,TRBV19,-,TGTGCCAGTAGTCTGGGGGGCGCAAGTAACGAGCAGTACTTC,CASSLGGASNEQYF
TRBD2,TRBJ2-5,TRBV20-1,few,TGCAGTGCTAGAGACTGGGGGCAGGCGGGGGGAGAGACCCAGTACTTC,CSARDWGQAGGETQYF
-,TRBJ2-1,TRBV30,-,TGTGCCTGGAGTACCGAACAATCCGATGAGCAGTTCTTC,CAWSTEQSDEQFF
TRBD1,TRBJ2-2,TRBV5-4,-,TGTGCCAGCAGCCCAATAGGGACAGGGGACACCGGGGAGCTGTTTTTT,CASSPIGTGDTGELFF
TRBD1,TRBJ2-7,TRBV7-2,-,TGTGCCAGCAGCCCACAGGGGCACGAGCAGTACTTC,CASSPQGHEQYF
TRBD1,TRBJ1-2,TRBV11-2,once,TGTGCCAGCAGATCAACAGGGGGCTTTGGTGGCTACACCTTC,CASRSTGGFGGYTF
TRBD1,TRBJ2-7,TRBV30,-,TGTGCCTGGAGTGACGGACAGGGTACCTACGAGCAGTACTTC,CAWSDGQGTYEQYF
-,TRBJ1-2,TRBV25-1,few,TGTGCCAGCAGTGACGGGGACATAAACTATGGCTACACCTTC,CASSDGDINYGYTF
-,TRBJ2-7,TRBV10-3,-,TGCGCCAGCAGCGGTCAACAGGGAGTAGGGGTCGAGCAGTACTTC,CASSGQQGVGVEQYF
TRBD1,TRBJ2-3,TRBV5-1,-,TGCGCCAGCAGCCTGGGGGACAGGGTTCCAGATACGCAGTATTTT,CASSLGDRVPDTQYF
TRBD1,TRBJ1-2,TRBV29-1,hyperexpanded,TGCAGCGCCGACAGGGGAAACGACTATGGCTACACCTTC,CSADRGNDYGYTF
-,TRBJ2-2,TRBV7-3,once,TGTGCCAGCCGCCACCTACCCACCGGGGAGCTGTTTTTT,CASRHLPTGELFF
TRBD2,TRBJ2-7,TRBV20-1,few,TGCAGTGCTAAGCGGGAGGGCCCCCTCGAGCAGTACTTC,CSAKREGPLEQYF
-,TRBJ2-5,TRBV20-1,-,TGCAGTGCTCCACAGAGGAGGGGGGGGGAGACCCAGTACTTC,CSAPQRRGGETQYF
TRBD2,TRBJ2-1,TRBV6-2/TRBV6-3,once,TGTGCCAGCAGTAACGGGCTAGCGGGAAGGCAGTTCTTC,CASSNGLAGRQFF
TRBD2,TRBJ2-7,TRBV28,-,TGTGCCAGCAGTTGGGCTAGCGGAAACTACGAGCAGTACTTC,CASSWASGNYEQYF
TRBD2,TRBJ2-2,TRBV7-3,-,TGTGCCGTGGGTAGCGGGAGGATCGGGGAGCTGTTTTTT,CAVGSGRIGELFF
-,TRBJ2-1,TRBV5-1,-,TGCGCCAGCAGCTTGGCTTCCGGGTTTGTAGGAGAGGGTGAGCAGTTCTTC,CASSLASGFVGEGEQFF